Below, 18 T cell receptor beta chains from the same sample are listed, as sequenced in a study of spatial heterogeneity in lung cancer. Study-level findings and limits: In tumors, expanded intratumoral alpha and beta TCR counts tracked mutation counts.

Time point meaning: sample taken at primary tumor resection. Which antigens these TCRs recognize remains unknown. TCRdb re-derived calls from the 5' RACE reads in MiXCR, one entry per CDR3 protein. The data hold around 10,000 distinct CDR3 sequences, with about an eighth observed a single time. The material was lung tumor tissue, obtained at surgery. The receptors come from a male donor with early-stage non-small cell lung cancer.

As for this clonotype: Being one base from a much bigger clone, this may be a read error. The conserved closing phenylalanine or tryptophan is absent in this CDR3, likely reflecting a read error. This rearrangement joins TRBV7-9 to TRBJ1-1; D remains ambiguous. Trimming pared 0 bases from V and 2 bases from J, leaving 10 bases between. Germline CDR1 SEHNR, CDR2 FQNEAQ (reference sequence). This CDR3 contains 15 residues. The CDR3 DNA sequence: TGTGCCAGCAGCTTAGCGTTCAGCCGTAACACTGAAGCTTTCTTA. Translating gives CASSLAFSRNTEAFL.

This clonotype came up many times. The chain joins TRBV2 to TRBJ2-7, with 7 bases matching TRBD1. The V gene end was trimmed by 5 bases and the J gene end by 1 base; junction bases not matched to a gene: 8. The V gene's germline CDR1 is SNHLY and CDR2 FYNNEI. The CDR3 is made up of 15 amino acids. CDR3 bases: TGTGCCAGCAGTCGCCCTCCGGGACAGTCCTACGAGCAGTACTTC. Its protein product is CASSRPPGQSYEQYF.

This clonotype was seen a handful of times. The chain couples TRBV3-1 to TRBJ2-2; the D is unclear. Trimming took off 3 bases at V and 5 bases at J, with 7 bases between the two ends. The V gene's germline CDR1 is LGHDT and CDR2 YNNKEL (reference sequence). The CDR3 is made up of 13 amino acids. CDR3 region: CASSHLRTGELFF. In nucleotides, the CDR3 is TGTGCCAGCAGCCATCTCAGGACCGGGGAGCTGTTTTTT.

The chain joins TRBV7-2 to TRBJ2-7; 8 positions match TRBD1. Germline lookup yields CDR1 SGHTA and CDR2 FQGNSA. V shed 6 bases and J 1 base; nucleotides not matched to a gene: 5. The CDR3 runs to 14 residues. Here the CDR3 reads CASRRGDRSYEQYF. The CDR3 DNA follows: TGTGCCAGCAGAAGAGGGGACAGGTCCTACGAGCAGTACTTC.

The J gene is TRBJ1-1, the V gene TRBV6-1; 7 positions match TRBD1. Germline V gene data show CDR1 as MNHNS and CDR2 as SASEGT. The J segment lost 12 bases and the V segment lost 4 bases, leaving 11 bases of the junction unmatched. CDR3 size: 13 residues. DNA for the CDR3: TGTGCCAGCAGTGCCAAGACAGGGTGGGAGTCTTTCTTT. It specifies CASSAKTGWESFF.

The rearrangement uses TRBV6-5 and TRBJ2-3, with TRBD2 identical over 15 bases. With V trimmed by 2 bases and J by 6 bases, 15 bases remained unmatched. This CDR3 has 20 amino acids. The V gene's germline CDR1 is MNHEY and CDR2 SVGAGI. The CDR3 here is CASSYPGLAGGGTSTDTQYF. For the CDR3, the DNA is TGTGCCAGCAGTTACCCGGGACTAGCGGGGGGCGGCACCTCCACGGATACGCAGTATTTT.

This clonotype was seen a handful of times. The chain couples TRBV2 to TRBJ1-5, with 9 bases fitting TRBD1. Germline loops: CDR1 SNHLY, CDR2 FYNNEI. CDR3 size: 13 residues. V shed 7 bases, J shed 7 bases, and the junction held 5 bases outside the gene matches. CDR3 protein: CASKRDRAQPQHF. DNA for the CDR3: TGTGCCAGCAAGCGGGACAGGGCCCAGCCCCAGCATTTT.

The sample holds many counts of this clonotype. This chain links TRBV6-2 or TRBV6-3 with TRBJ1-2; D not resolved. CDR3 size: 14 residues. Trimming removed 5 bases at V and 0 bases at J, with 10 bases between. Per germline, CDR1 MNHEY and CDR2 SVGEGT. This CDR3 reads CASSAITSNYGYTF. CDR3 DNA sequence: TGTGCCAGCAGTGCCATAACCTCTAACTATGGCTACACCTTC.

The chain combines TRBV11-2 with TRBJ2-4; D not certain. CDR3 length: 11 amino acids. Germline lookup yields CDR1 SGHAT and CDR2 FQNNGV. V lost 0 bases, J lost 14 bases, and 8 bases lay in between. The CDR3 nucleotides read TGTGCCAGCAGCTTAGAGAGGAAGGAGTACTTC. The encoded protein is CASSLERKEYF.

This clonotype was found a few times. V usage is TRBV6-5 and J usage is TRBJ2-5; no firm D call. The germline V gene encodes CDR1 MNHEY and CDR2 SVGAGI. The CDR3 totals 11 residues. V lost 5 bases, J lost 7 bases, and 8 bases lay in between. The CDR3 nucleotides are TGTGCCAGCAGTACCCGTGGGACCCAGTACTTC. It translates to CASSTRGTQYF.

This clonotype was detected a few times. The chain is built from TRBV6-6 and TRBJ2-4, with a tentative D call TRBD1 (5 bases). The germline V gene has CDR1 MNHNY and CDR2 SVGAGI (reference sequence). V lost 5 bases and J 9 bases, leaving 14 bases between the germline ends. This CDR3 spans 13 amino acids. The CDR3 is CASSQGDRVIQYF. DNA for the CDR3: TGTGCCAGCAGTCAAGGGGATCGGGTCATTCAGTACTTC.

In its sample, this clonotype was seen a few times. The chain joins TRBV7-2 to TRBJ2-7; no definite D call. Germline CDR1 SGHTA, CDR2 FQGNSA. Trimming removed 5 bases from V and 0 bases from J, with 11 bases in between. The CDR3 runs 14 residues. CDR3 DNA: TGTGCCAGCAGCCCTCGATACAACTCCTACGAGCAGTACTTC. Its translation is CASSPRYNSYEQYF.

V is TRBV9 and J is TRBJ2-1, with D perhaps matching TRBD2 (5 bases). Germline V gene lookup returns CDR1 SGDLS and CDR2 YYNGEE. V was pared by 3 bases and J by 4 bases, with 11 bases between. The CDR3 totals 14 residues. CDR3 protein: CASSDRTGYNEQFF. CDR3 coding DNA: TGTGCCAGCAGCGATAGGACGGGATACAATGAGCAGTTCTTC.

This clonotype was observed at least ten times. The V and J genes are TRBV29-1 and TRBJ1-2; no firm D call. Germline CDR1 is SQVTM and CDR2 is ANQGSEA. This CDR3 has 12 amino acids. Trimming stripped 5 bases from V and 5 bases from J, with 12 bases between. CDR3 amino acids: CSVTDRFYGYTF. CDR3 DNA: TGCAGCGTTACTGATCGATTTTATGGCTACACCTTC.

The rearrangement links TRBV29-1 to TRBJ1-2; D is undetermined. The CDR3 contains 13 residues. In germline, CDR1 is SQVTM, CDR2 ANQGSEA. V shed 7 bases and J shed 0 bases, with 12 bases lying between them. The CDR3 coding sequence is TGCAGCGCGCCCACGGCGGCTAACTATGGCTACACCTTC. Translating it yields CSAPTAANYGYTF.

This clonotype has at least ten counts. This chain uses TRBV7-9 with TRBJ2-2, with D perhaps TRBD1 (6 bases). The CDR3 is made up of 16 amino acids. Germline CDR1 is SEHNR and CDR2 is FQNEAQ (reference sequence). The V gene lost 1 base and the J gene lost 6 bases, with 15 bases spanning the gap. CDR3: CASSLGFTGTPGELFF. CDR3 bases: TGTGCCAGCAGCTTAGGATTTACAGGGACACCCGGGGAGCTGTTTTTT.

This clonotype was counted a few times. This chain connects TRBV7-2 to TRBJ2-5; D may be TRBD1 or TRBD2 (6 bases each). CDR1 is SGHTA and CDR2 is FQGNSA in the germline V gene. The CDR3 totals 14 residues. The V end lost 2 bases, the J end lost 0 bases, and 7 bases lay between the germline ends. CDR3 nucleotides: TGTGCCAGCAGCTTAAGGGGGGACCAAGAGACCCAGTACTTC. Translating it yields CASSLRGDQETQYF. Complete variable domain (other parts from reference TRBV7-2 and TRBJ2-5): GAGVSQSPSNKVTEKGKDVELRCDPISGHTALYWYRQSLGQGLEFLIYFQGNSAPDKSGLPSDRFSAERTGGSVSTLTIQRTQQEDSAVYLCASSLRGDQETQYFGPGTRLLVL.

The chain recombines TRBV4-3 with TRBJ1-1, with D possibly matching TRBD1 (6 bases). V was pared by 3 bases and J by 0 bases, with 11 bases between. Germline lookup yields CDR1 LGHNA and CDR2 YSLEER. The CDR3 runs to 15 residues. The CDR3: CASSQVGGLNTEAFF. CDR3 nucleotides: TGCGCCAGCAGCCAGGTTGGGGGGCTGAACACTGAAGCTTTCTTT.